This T cell receptor beta chain was documented in a study of blood T cell repertoires in COVID-19. The overall study: From the United States, Italy and Spain came samples of acute and convalescent COVID-19.

Here immunoSEQ multiplex PCR was the method, and the copy in TCRdb shows in-frame clones only, minus some. The data show roughly 180,000 clones, with around 85% seen just once and roughly 2% held by the top ten. V shed 4 bases and J 4 bases; nucleotides not matched to a gene: 7. This CDR3 region has 15 residues. Germline values: CDR1 SNHLY, CDR2 FYNNEI. V is TRBV2 and J is TRBJ1-1, with 9 bases identical to TRBD1. The sample was peripheral blood. This clonotype was obtained from a man between 65 and 85 years old with active or convalescent COVID-19. In nucleotides, the CDR3 is TGTGCCAGCAGTGGCGAACAGGGGGCCGGCACTGAAGCTTTCTTT. The encoded protein is CASSGEQGAGTEAFF.